This T cell receptor beta chain was obtained from a study of blood T cell repertoires in COVID-19. Study at large: Spain, Italy and the United States supplied samples that represented acute and convalescent COVID-19. PBMCs, B-cell-depleted T cells, or T cells provided the cDNA or gDNA that made up the material.

In the source study's methods: It was from reference gene primer amplification that nucleated cell counts were estimated. Sequencing was performed with immunoSEQ multiplex PCR; in TCRdb, only in-frame clones are kept and a portion is missing. That table furnishes V, J and clone size, whereas the DNA furnished D and trimming. The sample consists of approximately 27,000 clones, 89% of them appearing once. Germline V gene sequence: CDR1 MNHEY, CDR2 SVGAGI. With V trimmed by 4 bases and J by 4 bases, 6 bases remained unmatched. CDR3 length: 16 amino acids. The chain joins TRBV6-5 to TRBJ2-2; 10 bases agree with TRBD2. The receptor was isolated from a human donor with acute or convalescent COVID-19. The donor label of this sample is uncertain. The specimen sequenced was peripheral blood. CDR3 coding DNA: TGTGCCAGCAGTTCTCAAGCGGGGGGGCCCACCGGGGAGCTGTTTTTT. Its protein is CASSSQAGGPTGELFF.